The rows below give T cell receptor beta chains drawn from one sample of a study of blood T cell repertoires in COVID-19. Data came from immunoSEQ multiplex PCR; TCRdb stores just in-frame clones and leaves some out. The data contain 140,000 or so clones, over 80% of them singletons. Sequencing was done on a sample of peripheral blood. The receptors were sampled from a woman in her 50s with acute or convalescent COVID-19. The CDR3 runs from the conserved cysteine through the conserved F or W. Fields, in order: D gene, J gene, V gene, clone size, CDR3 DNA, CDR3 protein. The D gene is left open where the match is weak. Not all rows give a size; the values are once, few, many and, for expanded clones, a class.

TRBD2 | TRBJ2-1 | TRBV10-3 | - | TGTGCCATCCAATATAGCGGGGGTGATGAGCAGTTCTTC | CAIQYSGGDEQFF
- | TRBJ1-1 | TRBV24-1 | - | TGTGCCACCAGAAGCAGCGGAGTAAAGAACACTGAAGCTTTCTTT | CATRSSGVKNTEAFF
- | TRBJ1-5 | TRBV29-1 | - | TGCAGCGTCGGGACATCGGAGGAGCCCCAGCATTTT | CSVGTSEEPQHF
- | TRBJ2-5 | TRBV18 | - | TGTGCCAGCTCACCAGGCATCCAAGAGACCCAGTACTTC | CASSPGIQETQYF
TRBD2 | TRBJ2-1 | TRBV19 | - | TGTGCCGCATCCCCTAGCGGGAGAGACAATGAGCAGTTCTTC | CAASPSGRDNEQFF
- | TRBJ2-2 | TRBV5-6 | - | TGTGCCAGCAGCTTGGTAGTGACTTCGAACACCGGGGAGCTGTTTTTT | CASSLVVTSNTGELFF
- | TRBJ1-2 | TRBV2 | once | TGTGCCAGTGAGAGGGACACCCGAGCTAACTATGGCTACACCTTC | CASERDTRANYGYTF
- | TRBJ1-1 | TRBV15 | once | TGTGCCACCAGCAGAGATTCTAGGACAGTGCGTGAAGCTTTCTTT | CATSRDSRTVREAFF
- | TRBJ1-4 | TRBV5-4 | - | TGTGCCAGCAGCTTGCGCGGGGGGGGTAGCGAAAAACTGTTTTTT | CASSLRGGGSEKLFF
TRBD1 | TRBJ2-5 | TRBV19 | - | TGTGCCAGTAGCCAGGGACAGGGGGTTCAAGAGACCCAGTACTTC | CASSQGQGVQETQYF
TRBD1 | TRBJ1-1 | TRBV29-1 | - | TGCAGCGTTGTTGTCGGGGGACAGTTGAACACTGAAGCTTTCTTT | CSVVVGGQLNTEAFF
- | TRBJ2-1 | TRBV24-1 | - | TGTGCCACCAGTGGGAGCCGGGAGCAGTTCTTC | CATSGSREQFF
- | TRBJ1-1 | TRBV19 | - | TGTGCCAGTAGTACCAGCAGAGGCACTGAAGCTTTCTTT | CASSTSRGTEAFF
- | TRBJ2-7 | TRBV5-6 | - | TGTGCCAGCAGCTTGGACAGGGCGAATCCCCTCTACGAGCAGTACTTC | CASSLDRANPLYEQYF
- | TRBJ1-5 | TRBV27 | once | TGTGCCAGCAGTTTAATGGAGAGCAATCAGCCCCAGCATTTT | CASSLMESNQPQHF
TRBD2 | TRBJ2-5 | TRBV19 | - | TGTGCCAGTAGTCCCCAGGGCGGGGGCCAAGAGACCCAGTACTTC | CASSPQGGGQETQYF
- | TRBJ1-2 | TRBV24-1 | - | TGTGCCACCAGTGAACAGGCTATCAACTATGGCTACACCTTC | CATSEQAINYGYTF
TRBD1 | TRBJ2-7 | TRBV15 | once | TGTGCCACCAGCAGAGGGGGGACAGGGGTCTACGAGCAGTACTTC | CATSRGGTGVYEQYF
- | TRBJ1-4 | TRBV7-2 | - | TGTGCCAGCAGCCCAGGAGCGGGCAGGGTTAATGAAAAACTGTTTTTT | CASSPGAGRVNEKLFF
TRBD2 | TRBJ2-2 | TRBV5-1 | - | TGCGCCAGCAGCTTGGGTAGTAGCGGGATCACCGGGGAGCTGTTTTTT | CASSLGSSGITGELFF
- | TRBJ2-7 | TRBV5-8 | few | TGTGCCAGCAGCCCTACAGGGTATTCCGAGCAGTACTTC | CASSPTGYSEQYF
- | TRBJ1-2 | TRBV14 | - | TGTGCCAGCAGCCAAGTCAACAGGGCGTCCTACACCTTC | CASSQVNRASYTF